The source of this TCR beta chain is a study of T-cell memory formation after mild COVID-19. The CDR3 spans 16 residues. The trim removed 0 bases at V and 5 bases at J, leaving 4 bases unmatched. Germline V CDR1 and CDR2: LNHNV, YYDKDF (reference sequence). MiXCR, applied by TCRdb to the 5' RACE reads, yields one record per CDR3 protein. The top ten clones hold 2% to 3% of a sample with approximately 190,000 distinct CDR3 sequences, approximately 20% of them seen once. The sample taken for sequencing was PBMCs or a T cell subset sorted from them (not recorded which). This receptor was identified in an adult woman who had mild COVID-19 (a few samples of this study predate the infection). Cell type and time point are not known. V is TRBV15 and J is TRBJ2-3; 11 bases map to TRBD2. The DNA for the CDR3 is TGTGCCACCAGCAGAGATCTAACTAGCGGGAGAGATACGCAGTATTTT. Encoded protein: CATSRDLTSGRDTQYF.